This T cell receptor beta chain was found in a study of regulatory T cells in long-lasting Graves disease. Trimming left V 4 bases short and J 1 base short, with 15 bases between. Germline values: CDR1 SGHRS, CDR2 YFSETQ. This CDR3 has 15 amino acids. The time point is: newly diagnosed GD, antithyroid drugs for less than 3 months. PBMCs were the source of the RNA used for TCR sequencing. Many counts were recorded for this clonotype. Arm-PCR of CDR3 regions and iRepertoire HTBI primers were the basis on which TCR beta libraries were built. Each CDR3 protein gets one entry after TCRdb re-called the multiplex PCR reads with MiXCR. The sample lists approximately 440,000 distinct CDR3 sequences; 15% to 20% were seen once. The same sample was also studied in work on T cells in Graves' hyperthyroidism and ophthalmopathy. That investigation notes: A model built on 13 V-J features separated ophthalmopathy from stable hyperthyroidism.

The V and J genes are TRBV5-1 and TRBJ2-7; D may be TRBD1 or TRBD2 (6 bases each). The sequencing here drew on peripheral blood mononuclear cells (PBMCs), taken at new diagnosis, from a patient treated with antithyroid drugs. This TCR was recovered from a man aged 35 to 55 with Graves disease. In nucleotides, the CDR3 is TGCGCCAGCAGCCCGCAACAGGGACTGTCCTACGAGCAGTACTTC. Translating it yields CASSPQQGLSYEQYF.